This entry lists 5 T cell receptor beta chains sequenced from one sample in a study of shared clonotypes between healthy human individuals. Method: immunoSEQ multiplex PCR; TCRdb's copy keeps in-frame clones and lacks some. The repertoire holds 600,000 to 800,000 clones, with 72% as singletons. What was sequenced was memory CD4+ T cells sorted from blood. Subset specified: CD45RA-negative fraction. The receptors shown here come from a woman aged 25 to 45 in good health.

V usage is TRBV5-6 and J usage is TRBJ1-1; D is unclear. V dropped 0 bases and J dropped 0 bases, with 6 bases sitting between them. CDR1 SGHDT and CDR2 YYEEEE come from the germline V gene. The CDR3 has 14 residues. CDR3 DNA: TGTGCCAGCAGCTTGGGTGAGTTGAACACTGAAGCTTTCTTT. Its translation: CASSLGELNTEAFF.

The chain combines TRBV6-5 with TRBJ1-1; TRBD1 matches 9 bases. The CDR3 covers 13 residues. CDR1 is MNHEY and CDR2 is SVGAGI in the germline V gene. J lost 5 bases, V lost 6 bases, and 4 bases had no gene match. The CDR3 nucleotides are TGTGCCAGCAGGCGGGACAGGGTGACTGAAGCTTTCTTT. Protein: CASRRDRVTEAFF.

Points on this clone: A much larger clone sits a single nucleotide away, making a read error possible. The same CDR3 arises from other DNA sequences in this sample as well. This chain links TRBV5-4 with TRBJ2-2, with D possibly TRBD2 on 6 matching bases. The CDR3 covers 16 residues. Germline V gene sequence: CDR1 SGHNT, CDR2 YYREEE (reference sequence). The DNA for the CDR3 is TGTGCCAGCAGCTTTGGGTTGGGGGGAACCACCGGGGAACTGTTTTTT. Encoded protein: CASSFGLGGTTGELFF.

The CDR3, as DNA: TGTGCCAGCAGCTTAGTCGGCGCCCAAGAGACCCAGTACTTC. This translates into CASSLVGAQETQYF. The chain is built from TRBV7-3 and TRBJ2-5; D unclear. Germline V gene data show CDR1 as SGHTA and CDR2 as FQGTGA. V was pared by 2 bases and J by 1 base, with 8 bases between. CDR3 length: 14 amino acids.

This clone was seen repeatedly, ten times or more. The CDR3 is CASSGAPAGATGELFF. CDR3 nucleotides: TGCGCCAGCAGCGGGGCCCCCGCCGGGGCCACCGGGGAGCTGTTTTTT. V and J are TRBV5-1 and TRBJ2-2; D is possibly TRBD1 or TRBD2 (5 bases each). Germline V gene lookup returns CDR1 SGHRS and CDR2 YFSETQ. The ends were cut back, 4 bases at V and 4 bases at J, with 17 bases in the middle. This CDR3 region has 16 residues.